The 14 T cell receptor beta chains below come from one sample, sequenced in a study of monozygotic twins with cystic fibrosis. The protocol was immunoSEQ multiplex PCR, while the TCRdb copy is restricted to in-frame clones and leaves out a portion. This table holds around 25,000 clones, approximately 89% found once. The sequenced sample was blood. The receptor source for this set is a girl aged 2 to 9 with cystic fibrosis.

This chain uses TRBV19 with TRBJ1-5; D gene ambiguous. V shed 7 bases and J shed 1 base, with 14 bases lying between them. CDR1 is LNHDA, CDR2 SQIVND, per germline (reference sequence). This CDR3 has 15 amino acids. The CDR3 region is CASTVDPPSNQPQHF. The DNA of the CDR3 is TGTGCCAGTACCGTAGACCCCCCGAGCAATCAGCCCCAGCATTTT.

The CDR3 DNA reads as TGTGCCAGCTCACTTGTTGAAGGAAGACAGCCCCAGCATTTT. This translates into CASSLVEGRQPQHF. The chain employs TRBV18 and TRBJ1-5, with D hard to call. V lost 4 bases and J lost 7, with 14 bases in between. Germline CDR1 and CDR2: KGHSH and LQKENI. The CDR3 spans 14 residues.

The rearrangement joins TRBV7-9 to TRBJ1-6; D is uncertain. The germline CDR1 and CDR2 sequences are SEHNR and FQNEAQ (reference sequence). CDR3 size: 14 residues. Between the trimmed V and J ends, which lost 4 bases and 8 bases, there was a span of 12 bases. The CDR3 DNA sequence: TGTGCCAGCAGCTCCGACCTCTGGGATTCACCCCTCCACTTT. Its protein product is CASSSDLWDSPLHF.

In DNA form, the CDR3 reads TGTGCCAGCAGTTTAACGTGGACAGGGGGCACAGAGACCCAGTACTTC. Its protein is CASSLTWTGGTETQYF. J is TRBJ2-5 and V is TRBV27, with 11 positions matching TRBD1. The CDR3 contains 16 residues. The germline V gene encodes CDR1 MNHEY and CDR2 SMNVEV (reference sequence). After removal of 2 bases from V and 4 bases from J, the junction contained 6 bases not matched to a gene.

V gene TRBV2 combines with J gene TRBJ1-5, with 8 bases lining up with TRBD1. Trimming at V came to 6 bases and at J to 6 bases, leaving 13 bases not matched to a gene. Germline CDR1 reads SNHLY; CDR2 reads FYNNEI. This CDR3 contains 16 residues. Here the CDR3 DNA reads TGTGCCAGCAGCCGCGAATCCGGACAGGGCGGTCAGCCCCAGCATTTT. Protein: CASSRESGQGGQPQHF.

V is TRBV15 and J is TRBJ1-1, with 9 bases that match TRBD1. After removal of 4 bases from V and 0 bases from J, the junction contained 12 bases not matched to a gene. Germline CDR1 and CDR2: LNHNV and YYDKDF (reference sequence). This CDR3 comprises 18 residues. The CDR3 DNA reads as TGTGCCACCAGCACCCACGGACAGGGGAGGGGGATGAACACTGAAGCTTTCTTT. It yields the protein CATSTHGQGRGMNTEAFF.

This clone has just a few counts. The rearrangement joins TRBV5-1 to TRBJ1-5, with D perhaps TRBD1 (5 bases). The germline V and J ends were trimmed by 0 bases and 5 bases, with 6 bases remaining between them. Germline V gene data show CDR1 as SGHRS and CDR2 as YFSETQ. The CDR3 sequence is 13 residues long. CDR3 DNA sequence: TGCGCCAGCAGCTTGGGAGGGGATCAGCCCCAGCATTTT. Amino acid sequence: CASSLGGDQPQHF.

The CDR3 coding sequence is TGCAGCGTTGAAGACACTCTTTCGTACGAGCAGTACTTC. Its protein is CSVEDTLSYEQYF. The V call is TRBV29-1, the J call TRBJ2-7; D is unclear. V was pared by 0 bases and J by 4 bases, with 10 bases between. Germline assignment: CDR1 SQVTM and CDR2 ANQGSEA. This CDR3 region has 13 residues.

The CDR3 DNA reads TGTGCCAGCAGCCGAACAGGGGGCGCACCGGATGGCTACACCTTC. This translates into CASSRTGGAPDGYTF. The chain recombines TRBV6-5 with TRBJ1-2; TRBD1 agrees at 9 bases. The V gene's germline CDR1 is MNHEY and CDR2 SVGAGI. V dropped 6 bases and J dropped 6; count of bases not matched to a gene: 11. This CDR3 region has 15 residues.

The chain joins TRBV27 to TRBJ2-7; D is ambiguous. V lost 5 bases and J lost 2, with 10 bases in between. Germline CDR1 is MNHEY and CDR2 is SMNVEV (reference sequence). The CDR3 has 13 residues. CDR3 DNA sequence: TGTGCCAGCAGTCTGGGCGTAGCCTACGAGCAGTACTTC. Protein product: CASSLGVAYEQYF.

The chain couples TRBV5-8 to TRBJ2-7; 16 nucleotides agree with TRBD2. The germline V gene has CDR1 SGHTS and CDR2 YDEGEE. The CDR3 length is 17 residues. Trimming cost V 4 bases and J 4 bases; bases outside gene matches: 8. DNA of the CDR3: TGTGCCAGCAGCGGTGGGACTAGCGGGGGGGCCGTGTACGAGCAGTACTTC. Its translation: CASSGGTSGGAVYEQYF. The variable domain in full, completed from reference TRBV5-8 and TRBJ2-7, reads EAGVTQSPTHLIKTRGQQATLRCSPISGHTSVYWYQQALGLGLQFLLWYDEGEERNRGNFPPRFSGRQFPNYSSELNVNALELEDSALYLCASSGGTSGGAVYEQYFGPGTRLTVT.

This chain uses TRBV5-6 with TRBJ1-2; 9 bases are a match to TRBD1. This CDR3 contains 18 residues. Germline V gene sequence: CDR1 SGHDT, CDR2 YYEEEE. The trim removed 1 base at V and 4 bases at J, leaving 14 bases unmatched. For the CDR3, the DNA is TGTGCCAGCAGCTTGCGACCCTCCACACAGGGGGCCTTCTATGGCTACACCTTC. It translates to CASSLRPSTQGAFYGYTF.

The genes are TRBV4-3 and TRBJ1-1; D possibly corresponds to TRBD1 (5 bases). The CDR3 covers 16 residues. The germline V gene has CDR1 LGHNA and CDR2 YSLEER. Trimming pared 0 bases from V and 0 bases from J, leaving 11 bases between. CDR3 sequence: CASSQDGDSLNTEAFF. CDR3 bases: TGCGCCAGCAGCCAAGATGGAGACAGTTTGAACACTGAAGCTTTCTTT.

This clone appeared a few times. The chain employs TRBV28 and TRBJ1-1; possible D gene TRBD1, 6 bases. CDR3 length equals 13 residues. V was cut by 8 bases and J by 1 base, with 11 bases left in between. Germline V gene sequence: CDR1 MDHEN, CDR2 SYDVKM. The CDR3 DNA reads TGTGCCAGCTTCCCGACAGGGAACACTGAAGCTTTCTTT. Translating it yields CASFPTGNTEAFF.